Here is one T cell receptor beta chain with its context. Clones were sequenced by immunoSEQ multiplex PCR, and TCRdb holds only the in-frame ones, with some missing. The profile shows about 220,000 clones, 70% to 90% of them singletons. The data were taken from a study of blood T cell repertoires in COVID-19. Looked up from germline, CDR1 is LNHDA and CDR2 is SQIVND (reference sequence). V was cut by 0 bases and J by 7 bases, with 18 bases left in between. The CDR3 has 16 amino acids. This chain joins TRBV19 and TRBJ1-1; the D is unclear. This receptor was obtained from a man over 45 who had recovered from COVID-19. The sequenced sample was peripheral blood. Here the CDR3 DNA reads TGTGCCAGTAGTATAGACCCCTGGGCAGCAGCACTTGAAGCTTTCTTT. This sequence encodes CASSIDPWAAALEAFF. Variable domain in full (rest from reference TRBV19 and TRBJ1-1): DGGITQSPKYLFRKEGQNVTLSCEQNLNHDAMYWYRQDPGQGLRLIYYSQIVNDFQKGDIAEGYSVSREKKESFPLTVTSAQKNPTAFYLCASSIDPWAAALEAFFGQGTRLTVV.